The entry below describes one TCR beta chain. Authors' methods: Amplified reference gene primers provided the basis for estimating nucleated cell counts. The data were produced by immunoSEQ multiplex PCR, yet TCRdb's version contains in-frame clones alone and is incomplete. V and J calls and clone size follow that table, whereas D and trimming were derived from the DNA. The profile shows some 390,000 clones, around 87% of them singletons. These data come from a study of blood T cell repertoires in COVID-19. The overall study: The United States, Italy and Spain supplied acute and convalescent COVID-19 samples. PBMCs, B-cell-depleted T cells, or T cells provided the cDNA or gDNA that made up the material.

V was clipped by 3 bases and J by 2 bases; unmatched bases: 1. This CDR3 is built from 14 residues. The germline V gene has CDR1 MDHEN and CDR2 SYDVKM. Seattle patients were enrolled during active infection and followed longitudinally. This sequence joins TRBV28 and TRBJ1-3, with 7 bases identical to TRBD1. The origin of this receptor is a woman in her sixties with COVID-19, enrolled during active disease. The sequenced sample consisted of peripheral blood. CDR3 loop: CASSFGTAGNTIYF. The CDR3 DNA is TGTGCCAGCAGTTTTGGGACAGCTGGAAACACCATATATTTT.